Described below is a single TCR beta chain sequence and its context. Its target antigen remains unknown. Base qualities are not at hand, and no much larger clone is one base apart. This sample stems from a study of blood T cell repertoires in COVID-19 (dated by TCRdb to about 2020). Regarding the study in general: The collaborator samples originated in the United States, Italy and Spain and spanned the acute and convalescent phases of COVID-19. The repertoires were released in a freely available public database meant as a resource for research on the immune response to SARS-CoV-2. The samples were drawn from the first 160 participants of the ongoing ImmuneRACE study and from 1,254 subjects provided by 6 global collaborators. Where HLA class I and class II types were available, the types were taken from metadata supplied by the sample provider, not from assay-based typing. Sample metadata almost always included a de-identified subject ID, COVID-19 status, age in years and sex. The prospective study material was composed of cDNA or gDNA derived from T cells, B-cell-depleted T cells, or PBMCs. Subjects who had been exposed to COVID-19, were actively infected with it, or had recovered from it provided the deeply sampled blood TCRbeta repertoires that made up the dataset.

Participants in the prospective study were aged 18 to 89 years, lived in more than 20 United States geographic areas, and enrolled through a virtual design. In the prospective study, cohorts were assigned on the basis of participant-reported clinical history obtained from a screening survey and a study questionnaire. For ImmuneRACE Cohort 3, a participant was defined as recovered based on two consecutive negative NP/OP PCR tests, clearance by a healthcare professional, or resolution of symptoms. In the prospective study, whole blood, serum and a nasopharyngeal or oropharyngeal swab were collected from each participant by mobile phlebotomists. Additional blood draws and questionnaires over an approximately 2-month period could optionally be provided by prospective study participants. Before DNA extraction, blood samples from the prospective study were shipped at room temperature or frozen. The immunoSEQ Assay, a bias-controlled multiplex PCR, was used to amplify TCRbeta CDR3 regions from genomic DNA. In the original analysis: The number of nucleated cells in each sample was estimated from the amplification of reference gene primers within the assay. To quantify the absolute abundance of each unique TCRbeta CDR3 rearrangement, sequence reads were collapsed and filtered. For each sample, productive Simpson clonality was calculated by taking the square root of Simpson's diversity index across productive rearrangements. Sourced from immuneACCESS, this table was stored by TCRdb with only in-frame sequences that have V and J called. A share of the clones is absent; for the studies checked, an unresolved V gene accounts for under half, and the remainder has no known explanation. Clone size and V and J calls were adopted from that table, with D and trimming inferred from the DNA. This sample lists approximately 200,000 clones; approximately 84% were detected once. Of the sample, around 3.5% is held by the ten largest clones.

Taken from the germline V gene, the CDR1 and CDR2 loops are MDHEN and SYDVKM. Trimming removed 6 bases from V and 5 bases from J, leaving 16 bases between the germline ends. The CDR3, from cysteine to phenylalanine, totals 14 residues. Of all the DNA, just the CDR3 is kept, 42 bases in frame from base 1. The study at large found these results: Clinical and demographic metadata were provided uncurated, with the amount varying by source and participant.

Sequencing was carried out using PBMCs or T cells enriched from blood (not recorded which). The sequence was collected from a woman under 40 who had recovered from COVID-19. Recombination joined TRBV28 with TRBJ1-1; the D gene is possibly TRBD1, with 5 bases matching. The nucleotides are TGTGCCAGCAGAGTCCCTTCGGGGGTAACTGAAGCTTTCTTT. Translation gives CASRVPSGVTEAFF.